This TCR beta chain stems from a study of cytomegalovirus exposure and HLA in healthy donors. Sequenced by immunoSEQ multiplex PCR; TCRdb stores in-frame clones only, minus some. The sample lists tens of thousands of clones; about 95% were seen once. The CDR3 is made up of 12 amino acids. The V end lost 8 bases, the J end lost 4 bases, and 9 bases lay between the germline ends. CDR1 and CDR2 (germline): WSHSY, SAAADI. The rearrangement joins TRBV10-2 to TRBJ1-5; no definite D call. The sample consisted of PBMCs. The clonotype originates from a woman aged 18-30 years in good health and CMV-seronegative. In DNA, the CDR3 is TGCGCCAGCGCTCACAGAAATCAGCCCCAGCATTTT. This encodes CASAHRNQPQHF.